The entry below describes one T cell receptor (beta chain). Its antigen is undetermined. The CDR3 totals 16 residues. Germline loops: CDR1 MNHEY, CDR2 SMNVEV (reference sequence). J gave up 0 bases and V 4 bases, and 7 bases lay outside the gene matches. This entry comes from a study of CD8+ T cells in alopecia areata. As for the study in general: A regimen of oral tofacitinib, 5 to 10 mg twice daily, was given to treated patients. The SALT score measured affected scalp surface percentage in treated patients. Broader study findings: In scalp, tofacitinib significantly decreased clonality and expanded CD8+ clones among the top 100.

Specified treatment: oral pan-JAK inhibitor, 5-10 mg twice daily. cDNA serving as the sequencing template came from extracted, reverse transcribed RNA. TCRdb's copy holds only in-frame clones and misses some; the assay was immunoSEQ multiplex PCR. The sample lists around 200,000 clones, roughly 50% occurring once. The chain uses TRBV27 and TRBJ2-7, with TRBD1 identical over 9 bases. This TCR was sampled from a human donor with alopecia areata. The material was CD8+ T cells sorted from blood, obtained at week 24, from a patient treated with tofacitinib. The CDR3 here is CASSSRQGVNSYEQYF. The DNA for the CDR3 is TGTGCCAGCAGTTCACGACAGGGGGTGAACTCCTACGAGCAGTACTTC.